The clone carrying this T cell receptor beta chain was recorded many times. Its antigen remains unidentified. Trimming pared 0 bases from V and 8 bases from J, leaving 5 bases between. Germline lookup yields CDR1 SGHTA and CDR2 FQGTGA. CDR3 length equals 13 residues. The data were taken from a study of regulatory T cells in long-lasting Graves disease. At the level of the study: By definition, persistent Graves' disease involved antithyroid drugs for over 5 years alongside positive TSH receptor antibodies. Findings and caveats of the study: There was favoring of TRBV28, TRBJ1-2 and TRBJ2-5 in persistent disease. Reduced TCR diversity was observed in persistent Graves' patients versus newly diagnosed patients.

Building of the TCR beta libraries involved iRepertoire HTBI primers and Arm-PCR of CDR3 regions. TCRdb passed the multiplex PCR reads through MiXCR, listing each CDR3 protein once. The sample records around 510,000 distinct CDR3 sequences, about a fifth being singletons. Time point of the sample: persistent/refractory GD, antithyroid drugs over 5 years with positive TRAb. PBMCs were the source of the RNA used for TCR sequencing. This TCR was sampled from a female donor with Graves disease. The V call is TRBV7-3, the J call TRBJ1-6, with TRBD1 as a possible D gene (5 bases). This specimen consisted of peripheral blood mononuclear cells (PBMCs), obtained when the disease was refractory, from a patient treated with antithyroid drugs. The chain's CDR3 is CASSLTGDSPLHF. As DNA, the CDR3 is TGTGCCAGCAGCTTAACAGGGGATTCACCCCTCCACTTT.